The T cell receptor beta chain described here comes from a study of PD-L1 blockade in urothelial cancer. Across the study: Prior exposure to chemotherapy in patients amounted to 0 to 3 regimens received. Blood was analyzed 3 weeks (second dose) and 6 weeks after treatment start.

For each patient, 1 to 8 samples were obtained, pretreatment and on-treatment. V lost 10 bases, J lost 5 bases, and 13 bases stayed unmatched. CDR1 is SEHNR and CDR2 is FQNEAQ in the germline V gene (reference sequence). The CDR3 has 14 amino acids. The authors spiked synthetic TCR analog templates into each PCR. The data were produced by immunoSEQ multiplex PCR, yet TCRdb's version contains in-frame clones alone and is incomplete. The table records 45,000 or so clones, approximately 88% of them present only once. V and J are TRBV7-9 and TRBJ2-5, with 7 bases that match TRBD2. The receptor was isolated from an elderly man with urothelial cancer. The sample in question was PBMCs, obtained around atezolizumab (anti-PD-L1) treatment. The CDR3, as DNA: TGTGCCACTCGAGGGGCGGGAGTAGGGGAGACCCAGTACTTC. Residues: CATRGAGVGETQYF.